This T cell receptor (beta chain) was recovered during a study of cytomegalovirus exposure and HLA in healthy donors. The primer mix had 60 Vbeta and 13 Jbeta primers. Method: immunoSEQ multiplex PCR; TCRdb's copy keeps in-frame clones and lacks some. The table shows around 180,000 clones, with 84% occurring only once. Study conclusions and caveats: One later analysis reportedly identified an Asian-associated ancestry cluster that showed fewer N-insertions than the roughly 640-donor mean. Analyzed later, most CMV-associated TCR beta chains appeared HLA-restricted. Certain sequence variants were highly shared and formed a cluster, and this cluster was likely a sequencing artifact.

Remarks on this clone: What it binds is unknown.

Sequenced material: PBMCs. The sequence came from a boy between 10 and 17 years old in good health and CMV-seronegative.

The CDR3: CASSETDRGGDTQYF. CDR3 nucleotides: TGTGCCAGCAGTGAAACCGACAGGGGTGGAGATACGCAGTATTTT. The chain has TRBV2 and TRBJ2-3; TRBD1 agrees at 8 bases. Germline CDR1 is SNHLY and CDR2 is FYNNEI. The CDR3 is 15 amino acids. Unmatched junction bases numbered 6, after V lost 2 bases and J lost 5 bases.